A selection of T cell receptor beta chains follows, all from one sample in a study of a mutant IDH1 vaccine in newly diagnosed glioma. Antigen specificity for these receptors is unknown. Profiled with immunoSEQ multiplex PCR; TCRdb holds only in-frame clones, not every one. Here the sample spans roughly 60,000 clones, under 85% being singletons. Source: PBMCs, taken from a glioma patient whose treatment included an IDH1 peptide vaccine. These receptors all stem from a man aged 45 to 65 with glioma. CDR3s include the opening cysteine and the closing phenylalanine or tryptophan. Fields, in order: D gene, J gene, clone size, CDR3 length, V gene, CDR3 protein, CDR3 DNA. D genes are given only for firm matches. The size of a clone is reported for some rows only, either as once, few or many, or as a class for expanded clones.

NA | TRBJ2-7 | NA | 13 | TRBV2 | CASSRGTSDEQYF | TGTGCCAGCAGTCGTGGGACGTCCGACGAGCAGTACTTC
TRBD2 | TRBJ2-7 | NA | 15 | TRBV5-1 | CASSLREGRSYEQYF | TGCGCCAGCAGCTTGAGGGAGGGAAGGTCCTACGAGCAGTACTTC
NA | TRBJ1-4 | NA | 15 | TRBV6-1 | CASSEQSGRMKKLFF | TGTGCCAGCAGTGAACAGTCAGGACGAATGAAAAAACTGTTTTTT
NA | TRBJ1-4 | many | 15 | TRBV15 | CATSRGTVGREKLFF | TGTGCCACCAGCAGAGGGACGGTTGGAAGGGAAAAACTGTTTTTT
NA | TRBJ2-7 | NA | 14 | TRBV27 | CASSASAGTGEQYF | TGTGCCAGCAGTGCGTCGGCGGGGACGGGCGAGCAGTACTTC
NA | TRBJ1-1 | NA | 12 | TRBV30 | CAWSVKETAENF | TGTGCCTGGAGTGTAAAAGAGACTGCCGAAAACTTT
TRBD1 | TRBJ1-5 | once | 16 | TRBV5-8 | CASSEGQGWDNQPRHF | TGTGCCAGCAGCGAAGGACAGGGTTGGGACAATCAGCCCCGGCATTTT
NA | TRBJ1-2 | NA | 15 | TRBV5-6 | CATRADTHANYGYTF | TGTGCCACCAGGGCGGACACGCATGCTAACTATGGCTACACCTTC
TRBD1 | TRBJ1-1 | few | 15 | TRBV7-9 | CASSQWDSMNTEAFF | TGTGCCAGCAGCCAGTGGGACAGCATGAACACTGAAGCTTTCTTT
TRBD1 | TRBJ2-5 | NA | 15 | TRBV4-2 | CASSPAPTGEETQYF | TGTGCCAGCAGCCCAGCTCCTACAGGGGAAGAGACCCAGTACTTC
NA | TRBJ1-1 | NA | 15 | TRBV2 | CASRLRRGEGTEAFF | TGTGCCAGCAGACTAAGAAGGGGTGAGGGCACTGAAGCTTTCTTT
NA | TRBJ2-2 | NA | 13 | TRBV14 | CASSSRGTGELFF | TGTGCCAGCAGCAGCCGTGGTACCGGGGAGCTGTTTTTT
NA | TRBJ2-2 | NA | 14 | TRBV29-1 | CSVQGGGNTGELFF | TGCAGCGTACAGGGAGGGGGGAACACCGGGGAGCTGTTTTTT
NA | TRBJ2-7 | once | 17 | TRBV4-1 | CASSQAEGGRLPYEQYF | TGCGCCAGCAGCCAAGCGGAAGGGGGGAGATTGCCCTACGAGCAGTACTTC
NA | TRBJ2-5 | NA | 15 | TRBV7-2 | CASSFSMAGEETQYF | TGTGCCAGCAGCTTCTCTATGGCAGGGGAAGAGACCCAGTACTTC
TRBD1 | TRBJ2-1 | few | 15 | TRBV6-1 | CASREQGAIYNEQFF | TGTGCCAGCAGAGAACAGGGGGCGATCTACAATGAGCAGTTCTTC
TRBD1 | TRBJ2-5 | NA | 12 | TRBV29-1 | CSVWTGGETQYF | TGCAGCGTCTGGACAGGGGGCGAGACCCAGTACTTC
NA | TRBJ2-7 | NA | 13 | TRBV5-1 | CASRGDVFEEQYF | TGCGCCAGCAGAGGGGATGTCTTTGAAGAGCAGTACTTC
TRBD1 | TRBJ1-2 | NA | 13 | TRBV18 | CASSPQDRDGYTF | TGTGCCAGCTCACCACAGGACAGGGATGGCTACACCTTC
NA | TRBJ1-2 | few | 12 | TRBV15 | CATSSRVGGYTF | TGTGCCACCAGCAGCAGGGTGGGCGGCTACACCTTC
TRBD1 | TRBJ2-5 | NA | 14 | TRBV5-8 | CASSPQGARETQYF | TGTGCCAGCAGCCCGCAGGGGGCCCGGGAGACCCAGTACTTC
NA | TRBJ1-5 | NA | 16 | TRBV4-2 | CASSQDTRGSNQPQHF | TGTGCCAGCAGCCAGGACACCAGGGGAAGCAATCAGCCCCAGCATTTT
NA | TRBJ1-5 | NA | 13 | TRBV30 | CAYSFRGDQPQHF | TGTGCCTATTCCTTTCGAGGGGATCAGCCCCAGCATTTT
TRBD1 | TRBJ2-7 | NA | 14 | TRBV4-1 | CASSPQGQGYEQYF | TGCGCCAGCAGCCCGCAGGGACAGGGCTACGAGCAGTACTTC
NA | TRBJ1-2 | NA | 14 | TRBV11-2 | CASSSPRVLYGYTF | TGTGCCAGCAGCAGTCCCCGGGTCCTCTATGGCTACACCTTC
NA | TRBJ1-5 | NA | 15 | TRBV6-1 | CASILDNDSNQPQHF | TGTGCCAGCATCCTTGACAACGATAGCAATCAGCCCCAGCATTTT
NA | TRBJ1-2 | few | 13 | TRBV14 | CASSQDPGGGYTF | TGTGCCAGCAGCCAAGACCCTGGAGGCGGCTACACCTTC
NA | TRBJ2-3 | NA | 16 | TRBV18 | CASSPPYGGNTDTQYF | TGTGCCAGCTCACCACCGTACGGGGGTAACACAGATACGCAGTATTTT
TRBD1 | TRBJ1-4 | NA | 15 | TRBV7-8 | CASSLARGQGEKLFF | TGTGCCAGCAGCTTAGCCAGGGGGCAGGGGGAAAAACTGTTTTTT
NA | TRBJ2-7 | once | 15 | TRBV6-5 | CASSYSGTGAHEQYF | TGTGCCAGCAGTTACTCGGGGACCGGCGCGCACGAGCAGTACTTC
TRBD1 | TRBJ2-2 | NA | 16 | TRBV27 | CASSGAGTGSIGELFF | TGTGCCAGCAGTGGGGCCGGGACAGGGTCGATCGGGGAGCTGTTTTTT
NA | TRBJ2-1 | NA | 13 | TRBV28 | CASTLPLGNEQFF | TGTGCCAGCACCCTTCCTCTAGGGAATGAGCAGTTCTTC
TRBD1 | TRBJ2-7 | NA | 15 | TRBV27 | CASSLLGQGVYEQYF | TGTGCCAGCAGTTTACTAGGACAGGGTGTCTACGAGCAGTACTTC
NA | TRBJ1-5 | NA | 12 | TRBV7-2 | CASSAPNQPQHF | TGTGCCAGCAGCGCGCCCAATCAGCCCCAGCATTTT
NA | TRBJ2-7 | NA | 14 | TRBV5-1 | CASTPGGATYEQYF | TGCGCCAGCACCCCCGGCGGGGCAACCTACGAGCAGTACTTC
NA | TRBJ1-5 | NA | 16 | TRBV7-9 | CASSLAPGGTNQPQHF | TGTGCCAGCAGCTTAGCGCCGGGAGGGACTAATCAGCCCCAGCATTTT
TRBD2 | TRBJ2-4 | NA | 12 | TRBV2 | CASRTGGNIQYF | TGTGCCAGCAGGACGGGAGGAAACATTCAGTACTTC
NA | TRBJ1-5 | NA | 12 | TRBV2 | CASSENGQPQHF | TGTGCCAGCAGTGAAAACGGTCAGCCCCAGCATTTT
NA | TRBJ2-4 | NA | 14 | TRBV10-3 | CAISRRGGIDIQYF | TGTGCCATCAGTAGGCGTGGGGGCATAGACATTCAGTACTTC
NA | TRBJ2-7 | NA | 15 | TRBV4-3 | CASSQGEKYRYEQYF | TGCGCCAGCAGCCAAGGCGAAAAGTACCGCTACGAGCAGTACTTC
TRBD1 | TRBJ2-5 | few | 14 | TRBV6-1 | CASSVQGAMETQYF | TGTGCCAGCAGTGTACAGGGGGCCATGGAGACCCAGTACTTC